The TCR beta chain under discussion was sequenced for a study of blood T cell repertoires in COVID-19. Study-level background: The samples span acute and convalescent COVID-19 from the United States, Italy and Spain. T cells, B-cell-depleted T cells, or PBMCs provided the cDNA or gDNA that served as material.

Using immunoSEQ multiplex PCR, the repertoire was profiled, and TCRdb retains in-frame clones only, with some absent. The sample gives 29,000 or so clones, 70% to 90% of which show up once; less than 15% is in the top ten. With 8 bases clipped from V and 6 bases from J, the junction kept 8 bases outside the gene matches. This CDR3 has 13 residues. Germline values: CDR1 KGHDR, CDR2 SFDVKD. The sample was peripheral blood. The sequence derives from a human donor in a cohort sampled during active COVID-19. The donor label of this sample is uncertain. The V call is TRBV24-1, the J call TRBJ1-1; 7 nucleotides match TRBD1. The CDR3 DNA follows: TGTGCCACCACACAGGGGATGAGGGCTGAAGCTTTCTTT. Translating it yields CATTQGMRAEAFF.